The clone carrying this TCR beta chain was seen at least ten times. This sample is part of a study of molecular identifiers for immune sequencing clone quantification. TCRdb redid the calling of the PCR reads with MiXCR, one entry per CDR3 protein. The sample has around 480,000 distinct CDR3 sequences; roughly 24% are singletons. The receptor was derived from a human donor in good health. Some libraries in this study had Jurkat cell RNA spiked in. Sample: naive CD8+ T cells from blood, with Jurkat cell RNA spiked in. Subset in this sample: FACS-sorted CD8+CD4-CCR7+CD45RA+ naive T cells.

DNA for the CDR3: TGTGCCAGCAGTCATGACGACAGAGCCAAAAACATTCAGTACTTC. Protein product: CASSHDDRAKNIQYF. The gene calls are TRBV6-5 and TRBJ2-4, with D maybe TRBD1 (5 bases). V was clipped by 5 bases and J by 0 bases, with 11 bases between them. Germline-derived CDR1 and CDR2 are MNHEY and SVGAGI. This CDR3 is 15 amino acids long.